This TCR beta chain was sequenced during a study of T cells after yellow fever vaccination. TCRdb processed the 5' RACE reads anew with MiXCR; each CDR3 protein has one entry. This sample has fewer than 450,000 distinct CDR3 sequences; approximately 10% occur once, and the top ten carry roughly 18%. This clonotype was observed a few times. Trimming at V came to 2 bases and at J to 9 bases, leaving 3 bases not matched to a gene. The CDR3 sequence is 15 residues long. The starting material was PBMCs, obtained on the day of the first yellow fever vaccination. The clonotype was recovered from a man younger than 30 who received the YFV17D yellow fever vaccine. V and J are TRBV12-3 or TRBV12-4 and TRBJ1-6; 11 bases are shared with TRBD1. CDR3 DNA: TGTGCCAGCAGTTTACGGACAGGGGGCGTTTCACCCCTCCACTTT. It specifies CASSLRTGGVSPLHF.